This T cell receptor beta chain was sequenced in a study of cytomegalovirus exposure and HLA in healthy donors. PCR involved 60 Vbeta and 13 Jbeta primers. The protocol was immunoSEQ multiplex PCR, while the TCRdb copy is restricted to in-frame clones and leaves out a portion. Of about 89,000 clones listed, 75% to 80% are singletons. The V and J ends lost 6 bases and 6 bases, in that order; junction bases with no gene match: 9. The CDR3 has 15 amino acids. The V gene's germline CDR1 is SNHLY and CDR2 FYNNEI. The chain has TRBV2 and TRBJ2-7, with 12 bases matching TRBD1. The receptor was derived from a man aged 30-40 years in good health and CMV-seronegative. Sequenced material: PBMCs. Written as DNA, the CDR3 is TGTGCCAGCAGGCGCCCGGGACAGGGGGCTCGCGAGCAGTACTTC. The encoded protein is CASRRPGQGAREQYF.